The TCR beta chain under discussion was sequenced for a study of Ad26.COV2.S vaccination and SARS-CoV-2 variants. In the study overall: Donor was assigned to the Ad26.COV2.S arm of trial COV1001.

Treatment meaning: roughly 20 received Ad26.COV2.S at low or high dose, single or two shots; a few received placebo; per-sample allocation not given. Sampling happened 63 days after the first vaccine or placebo injection. Here immunoSEQ multiplex PCR was the method, and the copy in TCRdb shows in-frame clones only, minus some. Here the sample spans some 320,000 clones, 85% to 90% being singletons. Germline CDR1 reads SGHTA; CDR2 reads FQGNSA. The CDR3 sequence is 13 residues long. V was trimmed by 5 bases and J by 5 bases, leaving 12 bases between them. J is TRBJ2-5 and V is TRBV7-2, with D uncertain. The TCR originated in a person aged 18 to 59 who received the Ad26.COV2.S COVID-19 vaccine or a placebo. Sequenced material: peripheral blood, taken in a trial of Ad26.COV2.S vaccine versus placebo. The CDR3 DNA follows: TGTGCCAGCAGCCCTGAGGCAGCGGAGACCCAGTACTTC. Its translation: CASSPEAAETQYF. Looking up the rest from reference TRBV7-2 and TRBJ2-5 gives the full variable domain: GAGVSQSPSNKVTEKGKDVELRCDPISGHTALYWYRQSLGQGLEFLIYFQGNSAPDKSGLPSDRFSAERTGGSVSTLTIQRTQQEDSAVYLCASSPEAAETQYFGPGTRLLVL.